This T cell receptor delta chain was sequenced for a study of gamma-delta chains in newborns, infants, children. Study background: Polyclonal expansion of innate γδ T cells after birth follows microbial exposure.

This clone qualifies as large. Other DNA sequences in this sample translate to the same CDR3. TCRdb made new clone calls on the reads using CATT. The table shows a few thousand delta-chain clones, with around 2.8% occurring only once. With 0 bases removed from V and 0 bases from J, the gap between germline ends came to 10 bases. The CDR3 runs 16 residues. Germline CDR1 and CDR2: GEAIGNYY and EKD. V and J are TRDV2 and TRDJ2; a weak D match, TRDD3 (6 bases). Sequenced sample: blood. The receptor comes from a child who was a newborn, infant or young child, either healthy, febrile or measles-vaccinated (not recorded which). This chain's CDR3 is CACDTWGFSLTAQLFF. In DNA, the CDR3 is TGTGCCTGTGACACCTGGGGGTTTTCTTTGACAGCACAACTCTTCTTT.